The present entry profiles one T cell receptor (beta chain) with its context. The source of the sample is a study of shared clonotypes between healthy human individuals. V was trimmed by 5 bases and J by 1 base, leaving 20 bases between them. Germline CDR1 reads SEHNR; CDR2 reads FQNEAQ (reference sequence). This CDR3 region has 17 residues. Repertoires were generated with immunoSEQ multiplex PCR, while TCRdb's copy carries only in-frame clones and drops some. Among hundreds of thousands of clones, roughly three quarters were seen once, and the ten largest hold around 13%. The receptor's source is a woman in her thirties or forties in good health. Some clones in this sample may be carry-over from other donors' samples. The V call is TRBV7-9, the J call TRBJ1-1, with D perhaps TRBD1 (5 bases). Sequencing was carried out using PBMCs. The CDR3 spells CASSPSGAGLRNTEAFF. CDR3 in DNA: TGTGCCAGCAGCCCTAGTGGGGCCGGATTGAGGAACACTGAAGCTTTCTTT.